This T cell receptor (beta chain) was sequenced during a study of neoadjuvant nivolumab and ipilimumab in lung cancer. Between the trimmed V and J ends, which lost 4 bases and 1 base, there was a span of 11 bases. The CDR3 extends over 14 amino acids. Germline values: CDR1 SGHRS, CDR2 YFSETQ. Produced via immunoSEQ multiplex PCR; TCRdb's table is partial and in-frame only. The sample shows some 4,200 clones, about 79% of them seen only once. Source: peripheral blood, taken after neoadjuvant nivolumab, alone or with ipilimumab, at or shortly before surgery. The rearrangement joins TRBV5-1 to TRBJ1-1, with D uncertain. The TCR comes from an adult with non-small cell lung cancer. Here the CDR3 DNA reads TGCGCCAGCAGCCATTTGTCACAGAACACTGAAGCTTTCTTT. Protein product: CASSHLSQNTEAFF.